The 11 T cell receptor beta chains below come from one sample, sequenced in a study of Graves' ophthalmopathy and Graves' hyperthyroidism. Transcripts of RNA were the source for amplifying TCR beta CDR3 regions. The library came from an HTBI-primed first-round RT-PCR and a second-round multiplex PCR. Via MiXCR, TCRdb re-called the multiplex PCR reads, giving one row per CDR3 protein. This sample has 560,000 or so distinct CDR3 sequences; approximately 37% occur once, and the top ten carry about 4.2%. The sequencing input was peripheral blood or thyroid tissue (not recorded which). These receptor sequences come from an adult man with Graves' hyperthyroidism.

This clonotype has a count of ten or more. This chain's CDR3 is CSVVAGASHEQYF. In DNA form, the CDR3 reads TGCAGCGTTGTAGCCGGAGCATCCCACGAGCAGTACTTC. The J gene is TRBJ2-7, the V gene TRBV29-1; D gene unclear. V was clipped by 4 bases and J by 5 bases, with 15 bases between them. The CDR3 loop spans 13 amino acids. The germline V gene has CDR1 SQVTM and CDR2 ANQGSEA.

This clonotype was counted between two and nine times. The CDR3 loop reads CASSSHRTGEGYTF. CDR3 coding DNA: TGTGCCAGCAGTTCGCACAGGACAGGGGAAGGCTACACCTTC. The gene calls are TRBV27 and TRBJ1-2, with TRBD1 matching 9 bases. The V and J ends lost 4 bases and 8 bases, in that order; junction bases with no gene match: 8. Per the germline V gene, CDR1 is MNHEY and CDR2 is SMNVEV (reference sequence). The CDR3 sequence is 14 residues long.

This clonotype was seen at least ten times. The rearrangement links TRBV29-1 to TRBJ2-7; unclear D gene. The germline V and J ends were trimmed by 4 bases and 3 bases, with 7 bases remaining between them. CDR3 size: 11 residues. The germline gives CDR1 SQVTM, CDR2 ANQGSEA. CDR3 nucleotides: TGCAGCGTTGGTAGTAGCTACGAGCAGTACTTC. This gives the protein CSVGSSYEQYF.

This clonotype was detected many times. CDR3 loop: CASRTRQGVSYEQYF. In DNA form, the CDR3 reads TGCGCCAGCAGGACCCGACAGGGAGTCTCCTACGAGCAGTACTTC. This chain uses TRBV10-2 with TRBJ2-7; 7 bases match TRBD1. CDR3 size: 15 residues. Per the germline V gene, CDR1 is WSHSY and CDR2 is SAAADI. V lost 6 bases and J lost 0; bases outside the gene matches: 8.

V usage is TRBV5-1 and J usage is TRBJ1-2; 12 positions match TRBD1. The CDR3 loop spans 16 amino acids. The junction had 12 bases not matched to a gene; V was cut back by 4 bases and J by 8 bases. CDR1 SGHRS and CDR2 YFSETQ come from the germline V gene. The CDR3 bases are TGCGCCAGCAGCGTAGAGGGGACAGGGGGCGTCGGCGGCTACACCTTC. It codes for CASSVEGTGGVGGYTF.

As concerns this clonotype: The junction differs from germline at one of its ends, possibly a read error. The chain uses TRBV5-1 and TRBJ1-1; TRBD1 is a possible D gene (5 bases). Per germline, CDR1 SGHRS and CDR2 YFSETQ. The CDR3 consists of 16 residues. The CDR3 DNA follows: TGCACCAGCAGCGATACACTAGCGGGACCCTCCACTGAAGCTTTCTTT. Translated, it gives CTSSDTLAGPSTEAFF.

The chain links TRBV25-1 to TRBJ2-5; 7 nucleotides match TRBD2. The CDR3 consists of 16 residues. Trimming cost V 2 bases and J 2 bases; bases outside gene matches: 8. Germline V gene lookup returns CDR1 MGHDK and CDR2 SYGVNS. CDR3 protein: CASSEEGSGSQETQYF. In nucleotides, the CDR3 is TGTGCCAGCAGTGAAGAGGGTAGCGGGTCACAAGAGACCCAGTACTTC.

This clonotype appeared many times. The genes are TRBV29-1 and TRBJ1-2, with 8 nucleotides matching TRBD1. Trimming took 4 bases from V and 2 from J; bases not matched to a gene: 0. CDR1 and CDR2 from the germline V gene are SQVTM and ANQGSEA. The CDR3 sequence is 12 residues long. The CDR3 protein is CSVGQGNYGYTF. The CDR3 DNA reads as TGCAGCGTTGGACAGGGGAACTATGGCTACACCTTC.

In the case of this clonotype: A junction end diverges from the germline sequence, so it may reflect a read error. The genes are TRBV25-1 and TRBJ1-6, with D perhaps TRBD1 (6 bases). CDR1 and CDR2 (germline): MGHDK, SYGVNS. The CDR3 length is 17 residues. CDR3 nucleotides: TGCGCCAGCAGCCCGGTACCCGGGGACACCTATAATTCACCCCTCCACTTT. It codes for CASSPVPGDTYNSPLHF. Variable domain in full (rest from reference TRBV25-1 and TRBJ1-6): EADIYQTPRYLVIGTGKKITLECSQTMGHDKMYWYQQDPGMELHLIHYSYGVNSTEKGDLSSESTVSRIRTEHFPLTLESARPSHTSQYLCASSPVPGDTYNSPLHFGNGTRLTVT.

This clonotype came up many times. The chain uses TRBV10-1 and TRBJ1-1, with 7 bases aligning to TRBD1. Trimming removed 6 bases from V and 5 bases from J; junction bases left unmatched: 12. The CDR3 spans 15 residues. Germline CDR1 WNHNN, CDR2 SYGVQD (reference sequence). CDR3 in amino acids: CASSPFYDRETEAFF. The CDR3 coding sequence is TGCGCCAGCAGCCCCTTCTACGACAGGGAAACTGAAGCTTTCTTT.

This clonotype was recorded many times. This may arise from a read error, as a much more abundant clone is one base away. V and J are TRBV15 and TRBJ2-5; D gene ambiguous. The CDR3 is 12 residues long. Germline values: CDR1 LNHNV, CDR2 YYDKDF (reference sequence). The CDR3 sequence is CATSRDQETQCF. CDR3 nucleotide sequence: TGTGCCACCAGCAGAGATCAGGAGACCCAGTGCTTC.